The clone carrying this T cell receptor beta chain was seen more than once but under ten times. The V end lost 4 bases, the J end lost 5 bases, and 11 bases lay between the germline ends. Germline V lookup: CDR1 SNHLY, CDR2 FYNNEI. The CDR3 is 14 residues long. TCRdb re-derived calls from the RT-PCR reads in MiXCR, one entry per CDR3 protein. Of 650,000 to 800,000 distinct CDR3 sequences detected, about 15% appear once; the ten largest clones hold less than 7%. This entry belongs to a study of response to subunit inactivated influenza vaccine. The chain joins TRBV2 to TRBJ1-4, with D hard to call. The specimen comprised PBMCs from blood, sampled around 14 days before vaccination. The clonotype comes from a man aged 50 to 60 who received an inactivated influenza vaccine. The CDR3 DNA is TGTGCCAGCAGTGCGGGCAGACGGAATGAAAAACTGTTTTTT. It specifies CASSAGRRNEKLFF.